This T cell receptor beta chain was identified during a study of blood T cells in healthy people across ages. The overall study: About one barcoded beta molecule per two T cells came from capture by template switching.

Germline-derived CDR1 and CDR2 are SGHRS and YFSETQ. CDR3 length: 15 amino acids. V lost 0 bases to trimming and J lost 4 bases; unmatched junction nucleotides: 6. Study results and caveats: When one million T cells were used, diversity estimates were thought to be underestimates.

Donors were healthy Caucasian individuals from Russia aged about 6 to 100. Worth noting for this clonotype: As yet, its antigen is unknown.

Through a sample-barcoded 5' primer and a J-beta primer mix, a second PCR was run for roughly 6 to 11 cycles. TCRdb fed the 5' RACE reads into MiXCR, producing one record per CDR3 protein. The repertoire includes 1.5 million to 2 million distinct CDR3 sequences, around 35% of them detected once, and over 9% sits in the top ten. The chain recombines TRBV5-1 with TRBJ2-7, with 8 bases that match TRBD2. Sample: blood. The source is a young woman in good health. This chain's CDR3 is CASSLGAGVHYEQYF. The CDR3 nucleotides read TGCGCCAGCAGCTTGGGAGCGGGAGTTCATTACGAGCAGTACTTC. Together with reference TRBV5-1 and TRBJ2-7, the CDR3 gives the full variable domain: KAGVTQTPRYLIKTRGQQVTLSCSPISGHRSVSWYQQTPGQGLQFLFEYFSETQRNKGNFPGRFSGRQFSNSRSEMNVSTLELGDSALYLCASSLGAGVHYEQYFGPGTRLTVT.